The TCR beta chain under discussion was sequenced for a study of blood T cell repertoires in COVID-19. Study details: In each case, the material was cDNA or gDNA derived from T cells, B-cell-depleted T cells, or PBMCs.

In the original workflow: Nucleated cell number was recorded as an estimate derived from reference gene primer amplification. TCRdb's copy holds only in-frame clones and misses some; the assay was immunoSEQ multiplex PCR. V and J calls and clone size are given by that table; D and trimming were obtained from the DNA. In the table there are about 70,000 clones, 75% to 85% of which are singletons. The CDR3 totals 17 residues. This chain uses TRBV12-1 with TRBJ2-1; TRBD2 was called by the table and not checked on the DNA. TRBV12-1 is given as a pseudogene. Sequencing used peripheral blood. This TCR was sampled from a woman between 65 and 79 years old with acute or convalescent COVID-19. The CDR3 DNA follows: TGTGCCAGCAGCTCCCCGGGACTAGTGTCCAAATACAATGAGCAGTTCTTC. Protein product: CASSSPGLVSKYNEQFF.